Given below is one T cell receptor (beta chain) in context. The data stem from a study of blood T cell repertoires in COVID-19. Whole-study context: Samples of COVID-19 (acute and convalescent) were obtained from the United States, Italy and Spain. PBMCs, B-cell-depleted T cells, or T cells provided the cDNA or gDNA that made up the material.

V was cut by 5 bases and J by 3 bases, with 19 bases left in between. The CDR3 consists of 17 residues. CDR1 SEHNR and CDR2 FQNEAQ come from the germline V gene (reference sequence). Ages ranged from about 18 to 89 years, with residence in about 23 US areas. Recovered Cohort 3 donors showed two negative PCRs, clearance, or symptom resolution. TCRdb keeps only in-frame clones here, not all; method: immunoSEQ multiplex PCR. This table holds about 300,000 clones, 70% to 90% found once. This clonotype was obtained from a woman aged 25 to 39 who had recovered from COVID-19. The source material was PBMCs or T cells enriched from blood (not recorded which). The chain links TRBV7-9 to TRBJ2-2; perhaps TRBD2 as D (6 bases). The DNA for the CDR3 is TGTGCCAGCAGCCCGCGGGACGTTGAAGTGGACACCGGGGAGCTGTTTTTT. Translation: CASSPRDVEVDTGELFF.